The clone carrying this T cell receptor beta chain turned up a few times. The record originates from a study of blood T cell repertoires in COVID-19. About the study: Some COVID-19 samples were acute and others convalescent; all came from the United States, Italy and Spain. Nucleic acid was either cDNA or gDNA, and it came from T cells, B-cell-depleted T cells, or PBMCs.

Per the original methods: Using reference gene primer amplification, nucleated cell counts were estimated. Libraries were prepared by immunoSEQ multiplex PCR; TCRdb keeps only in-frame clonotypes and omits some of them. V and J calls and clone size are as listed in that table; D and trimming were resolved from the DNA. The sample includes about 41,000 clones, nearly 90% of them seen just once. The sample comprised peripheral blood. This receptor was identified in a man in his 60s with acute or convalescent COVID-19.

The CDR3 DNA sequence: TGTGCCAGCAGTGAAGGGTCAGGGAAACAGCCCCAGCATTTT. Its protein product is CASSEGSGKQPQHF. The genes are TRBV28 and TRBJ1-5; D might be TRBD1 (5 bases). The V gene's germline CDR1 is MDHEN and CDR2 SYDVKM. Trimming shortened V by 5 bases and J by 7 bases, and 15 bases separated the two germline ends. The CDR3 spans 14 residues.